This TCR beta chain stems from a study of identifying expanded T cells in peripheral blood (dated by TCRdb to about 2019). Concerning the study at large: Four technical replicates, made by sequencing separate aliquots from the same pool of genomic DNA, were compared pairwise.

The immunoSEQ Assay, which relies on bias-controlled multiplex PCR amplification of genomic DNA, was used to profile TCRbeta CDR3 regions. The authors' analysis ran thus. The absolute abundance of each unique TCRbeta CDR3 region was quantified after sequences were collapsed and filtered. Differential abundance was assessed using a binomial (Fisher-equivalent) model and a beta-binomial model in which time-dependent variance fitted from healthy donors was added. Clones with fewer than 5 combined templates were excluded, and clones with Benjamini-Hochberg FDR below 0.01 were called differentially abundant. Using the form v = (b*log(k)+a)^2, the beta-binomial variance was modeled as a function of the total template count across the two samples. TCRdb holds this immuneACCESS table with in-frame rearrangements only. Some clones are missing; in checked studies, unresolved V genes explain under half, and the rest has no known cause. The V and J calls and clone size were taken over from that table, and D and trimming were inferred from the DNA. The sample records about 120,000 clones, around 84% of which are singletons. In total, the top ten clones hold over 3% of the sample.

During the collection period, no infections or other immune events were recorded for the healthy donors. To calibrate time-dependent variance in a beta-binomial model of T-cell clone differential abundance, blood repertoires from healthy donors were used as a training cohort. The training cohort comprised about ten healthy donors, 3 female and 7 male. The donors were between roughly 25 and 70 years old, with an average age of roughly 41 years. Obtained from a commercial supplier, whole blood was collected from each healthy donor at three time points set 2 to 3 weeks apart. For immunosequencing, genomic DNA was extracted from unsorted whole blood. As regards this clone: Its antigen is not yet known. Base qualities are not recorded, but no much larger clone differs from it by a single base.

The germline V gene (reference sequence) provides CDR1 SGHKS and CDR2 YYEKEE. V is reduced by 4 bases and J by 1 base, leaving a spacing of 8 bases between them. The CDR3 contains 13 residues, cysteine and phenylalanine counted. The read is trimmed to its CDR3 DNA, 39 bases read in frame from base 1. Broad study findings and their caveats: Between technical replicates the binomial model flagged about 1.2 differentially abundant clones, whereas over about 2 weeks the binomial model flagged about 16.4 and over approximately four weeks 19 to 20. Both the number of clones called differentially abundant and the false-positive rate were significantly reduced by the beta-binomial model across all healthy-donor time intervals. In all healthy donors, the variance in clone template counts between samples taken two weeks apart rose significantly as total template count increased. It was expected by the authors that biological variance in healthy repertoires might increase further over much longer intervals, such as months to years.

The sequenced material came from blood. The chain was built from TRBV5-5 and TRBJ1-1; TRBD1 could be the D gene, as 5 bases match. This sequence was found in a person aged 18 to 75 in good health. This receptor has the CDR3 CASSRGSNTEAFF. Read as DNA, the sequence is TGTGCCAGCAGCCGGGGGTCGAACACTGAAGCTTTCTTT. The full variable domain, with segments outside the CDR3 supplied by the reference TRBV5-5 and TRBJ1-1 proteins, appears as DAGVTQSPTHLIKTRGQQVTLRCSPISGHKSVSWYQQVLGQGPQFIFQYYEKEERGRGNFPDRFSARQFPNYSSELNVNALLLGDSALYLCASSRGSNTEAFFGQGTRLTVV.